Listed here are 30 T cell receptor beta chains from one sample, sequenced in a study of monozygotic twins with inflammatory bowel disease. TCRdb re-called the 5' RACE reads; every CDR3 protein appears as one record, without DNA. The sample totals 200,000 to 250,000 distinct CDR3 sequences. The sample comprised blood. The receptors come from a human donor with ulcerative colitis or Crohn's disease, or a healthy co-twin of an affected twin (not recorded which).

This chain links TRBV11-3 with TRBJ2-3; without DNA, the TCRdb call of TRBD2 cannot be checked. Germline CDR1 SGHNT, CDR2 YENEEA. The CDR3 sequence is 18 residues long. The CDR3 spells CASSSGTSGSPSTDTQYF.

V gene TRBV27 combines with J gene TRBJ2-2; the TCRdb D gene call, TRBD1, has no DNA to confirm it. Germline V gene data show CDR1 as MNHEY and CDR2 as SMNVEV (reference sequence). The CDR3 has 15 residues. CDR3 loop: CASSPPWGNTGELFF.

This rearrangement joins TRBV5-6 to TRBJ1-1. The CDR3 has 13 residues. Germline V gene data show CDR1 as SGHDT and CDR2 as YYEEEE. The CDR3 loop is CASSQMFTTEAFF.

The rearrangement uses TRBV20-1 and TRBJ2-1; TCRdb picks TRBD2, but there is no DNA to check that call. Germline V gene data show CDR1 as DFQATT and CDR2 as SNEGSKA (reference sequence). The CDR3 runs to 14 residues. The CDR3 sequence: CSAPGVAGGNEQFF.

The V and J genes are TRBV20-1 and TRBJ2-7; TCRdb returns TRBD2, unconfirmable since there is no DNA. The CDR3 loop spans 13 amino acids. The germline gives CDR1 DFQATT, CDR2 SNEGSKA (reference sequence). This CDR3 reads CSAGGLADYEQYF.

This chain uses TRBV7-8 with TRBJ1-1. Per germline, CDR1 SGHVS and CDR2 FQNEAQ. The CDR3 has 14 residues. CDR3: CASSADGPNTEAFF. The complete variable domain, with remaining parts taken from reference TRBV7-8 and TRBJ1-1, reads GAGVSQSPRYKVAKRGQDVALRCDPISGHVSLFWYQQALGQGPEFLTYFQNEAQLDKSGLPSDRFFAERPEGSVSTLKIQRTQQEDSAVYLCASSADGPNTEAFFGQGTRLTVV.

The chain couples TRBV2 to TRBJ2-7; there is no DNA to check the TCRdb D call of TRBD2. This CDR3 has 14 residues. Germline V CDR1 and CDR2: SNHLY, FYNNEI. The CDR3 loop reads CASMGLAGSYEQYF.

This sequence joins TRBV29-1 and TRBJ2-1; TCRdb's D call of TRBD1 is untestable without DNA. Germline CDR1 reads SQVTM; CDR2 reads ANQGSEA. CDR3 length: 13 amino acids. CDR3: CSVTGTVYNEQFF.

The rearrangement links TRBV6-1 to TRBJ2-7; TCRdb's D gene call, TRBD2, goes unchecked for lack of DNA. The CDR3 extends over 14 amino acids. Germline-derived CDR1 and CDR2 are MNHNS and SASEGT. This CDR3 reads CASSPAGGSYEQYF.

This chain connects TRBV7-2 to TRBJ1-5; the TCRdb D gene call, TRBD1, has no DNA to confirm it. CDR1 and CDR2 from the germline V gene are SGHTA and FQGNSA. This CDR3 is built from 15 residues. CDR3 region: CASSPRTGVNQPQHF.

The CDR3 sequence is CAWSDNKKTQYF. V usage is TRBV30 and J usage is TRBJ2-5. CDR1 and CDR2 (germline): GTSNPN, SVGIG (reference sequence). The CDR3 totals 12 residues.

The gene calls are TRBV29-1 and TRBJ2-2; TCRdb gives TRBD2 as the D gene, but with no DNA this cannot be confirmed. The CDR3 totals 15 residues. CDR1 is SQVTM and CDR2 is ANQGSEA in the germline V gene. CDR3: CSVEAAGVTTGELFF.

The chain employs TRBV28 and TRBJ1-5. The CDR3 runs 12 residues. Germline CDR1 and CDR2: MDHEN and SYDVKM. The CDR3 loop reads CASLDSNQPQHF.

This chain links TRBV20-1 with TRBJ2-5; TCRdb returns TRBD2, unconfirmable since there is no DNA. The CDR3 totals 16 residues. Germline-derived CDR1 and CDR2 are DFQATT and SNEGSKA (reference sequence). The CDR3 region is CSASKGTSGGQETQYF.

This chain links TRBV20-1 with TRBJ1-1; TCRdb's D gene call, TRBD1, goes unchecked for lack of DNA. Per the germline V gene, CDR1 is DFQATT and CDR2 is SNEGSKA (reference sequence). This CDR3 has 16 residues. CDR3 in amino acids: CSAPGRQGVGNSEAFF.

The chain couples TRBV27 to TRBJ2-7; TCRdb indicates TRBD1, and absent DNA this call remains unverified. This CDR3 is built from 16 residues. CDR1 and CDR2 (germline): MNHEY, SMNVEV (reference sequence). The CDR3 region is CASSTLHRYGIGEQYF.

The V and J genes are TRBV29-1 and TRBJ2-6. The germline V gene encodes CDR1 SQVTM and CDR2 ANQGSEA. The CDR3 totals 16 residues. CDR3 in amino acids: CSVEGRSYSGANVLTF.

The chain uses TRBV6-2 or TRBV6-3 and TRBJ1-2. The CDR3 is 14 amino acids. The germline V gene encodes CDR1 MNHEY and CDR2 SVGEGT. The chain's CDR3 is CASSYTGTVYGYTF.

The chain joins TRBV4-2 to TRBJ1-2; without DNA, the TCRdb call of TRBD1 cannot be checked. The CDR3 length is 15 residues. Germline V gene data show CDR1 as LGHNA and CDR2 as YNFKEQ. The CDR3 reads CASSPTSSLGYGYTF.

The genes are TRBV29-1 and TRBJ2-4. The V gene's germline CDR1 is SQVTM and CDR2 ANQGSEA. This CDR3 region has 12 residues. The CDR3 sequence is CSASDGKNIQYF.

The J gene is TRBJ1-1, the V gene TRBV11-2; the TCRdb call, TRBD1, lacks DNA for checking. The length of the CDR3 is 14 residues. Germline CDR1 SGHAT, CDR2 FQNNGV. The CDR3 here is CASSLNLRGTEAFF.

The chain has TRBV28 and TRBJ2-1; checking the TCRdb D call of TRBD2 is not possible without DNA. This CDR3 region has 16 residues. Germline CDR1 and CDR2: MDHEN and SYDVKM. This CDR3 reads CASSLITGGGLNEQFF.

This rearrangement joins TRBV7-9 to TRBJ1-1. CDR1 is SEHNR and CDR2 is FQNEAQ in the germline V gene (reference sequence). The CDR3 is made up of 14 amino acids. The CDR3 is CASSLGRQNTEAFF.

This chain uses TRBV7-9 with TRBJ1-1; TCRdb's D call of TRBD1 is untestable without DNA. This CDR3 is built from 15 residues. In germline, CDR1 is SEHNR, CDR2 FQNEAQ (reference sequence). The CDR3 here is CASSLEPQVYTEAFF.

The rearrangement uses TRBV4-3 and TRBJ2-5. CDR3 length equals 14 residues. Germline CDR1 reads LGHNA; CDR2 reads YSLEER. CDR3 sequence: CASSQLRDQETQYF.

The chain links TRBV25-1 to TRBJ2-7; TCRdb's D call, TRBD1, is unchecked because there is no DNA. Germline V gene data show CDR1 as MGHDK and CDR2 as SYGVNS. This CDR3 has 13 residues. The CDR3 is CASSEGTGYEQYF.

This chain connects TRBV20-1 to TRBJ1-5; TCRdb's assignment of TRBD1 cannot be checked, as there is no DNA. CDR3 length: 12 residues. From germline, CDR1 is DFQATT and CDR2 SNEGSKA (reference sequence). CDR3 protein: CSVPRGNQPQHF.

This sequence joins TRBV20-1 and TRBJ1-1. Germline CDR1 is DFQATT and CDR2 is SNEGSKA (reference sequence). This CDR3 contains 15 residues. The CDR3 is CSASLPSWGETEAFF.

The V gene is TRBV7-9, the J gene TRBJ2-7; absent DNA, TCRdb's TRBD2 call cannot be checked. The CDR3 is 13 amino acids. Germline-derived CDR1 and CDR2 are SEHNR and FQNEAQ (reference sequence). The CDR3 loop is CASSAGNSDEQYF. The full variable domain, in which reference TRBV7-9 and TRBJ2-7 provide the parts outside the CDR3, is DTGVSQNPRHKITKRGQNVTFRCDPISEHNRLYWYRQTLGQGPEFLTYFQNEAQLEKSRLLSDRFSAERPKGSFSTLEIQRTEQGDSAMYLCASSAGNSDEQYFGPGTRLTVT.

V gene TRBV30 combines with J gene TRBJ2-7. The germline V gene has CDR1 GTSNPN and CDR2 SVGIG (reference sequence). The length of the CDR3 is 12 residues. The CDR3 protein is CAWSVVLNEQYF.